The rows below give T cell receptor beta chains drawn from one sample of a study of cytomegalovirus exposure and HLA in healthy donors. The method was immunoSEQ multiplex PCR; TCRdb's version includes in-frame clones alone and lacks a portion of them. Seen here are around 180,000 clones, 60% to 85% observed once, and the top ten hold roughly 5%. Material for sequencing was PBMCs. All receptors derive from a man aged 35-49 years in good health and CMV-seronegative. CDR3s include the opening cysteine and the closing phenylalanine or tryptophan. Each record gives: D gene, clone size, V gene, J gene, CDR3 DNA, CDR3 protein. D genes are given only for firm matches. Clone size is given for some rows only: seen once, a few or many times, or a class if the clone is expanded.

d_gene: NA
abundance: NA
v_gene: TRBV7-9
j_gene: TRBJ2-3
CDR3nt: TGTGCCAGCAGCTTCTCGGAGGGGGATACGCAGTATTTT
CDR3aa: CASSFSEGDTQYF

d_gene: NA
abundance: NA
v_gene: TRBV6-6
j_gene: TRBJ2-7
CDR3nt: TGTGCCAGCCAGGGGAACTACGAGCAGTACTTC
CDR3aa: CASQGNYEQYF

d_gene: TRBD2
abundance: few
v_gene: TRBV7-2
j_gene: TRBJ2-1
CDR3nt: TGTGCCAGCAGCCTTGGGACTAGCGCTAGGTCCTACAATGAGCAGTTCTTC
CDR3aa: CASSLGTSARSYNEQFF

d_gene: TRBD1
abundance: few
v_gene: TRBV4-3
j_gene: TRBJ2-7
CDR3nt: TGCGCCAGCAGCCGCCTGACAGGGTACTACGAGCAGTACTTC
CDR3aa: CASSRLTGYYEQYF

d_gene: NA
abundance: NA
v_gene: TRBV30
j_gene: TRBJ2-5
CDR3nt: TGTGCCTGGAGTCATCGGGAGACCCAGTACTTC
CDR3aa: CAWSHRETQYF

d_gene: TRBD1
abundance: few
v_gene: TRBV29-1
j_gene: TRBJ2-1
CDR3nt: TGCAGCGCCCGGGACAGTTCGCCCACTGAGCAGTTCTTC
CDR3aa: CSARDSSPTEQFF

d_gene: TRBD1
abundance: NA
v_gene: TRBV7-9
j_gene: TRBJ1-1
CDR3nt: TGTGCCAGCAGAGAACAGGGGTTTCCTGAAGCTTTCTTT
CDR3aa: CASREQGFPEAFF

d_gene: NA
abundance: NA
v_gene: TRBV10-3
j_gene: TRBJ2-7
CDR3nt: TGTGCCATCGGGGGGTCCGCCTCCTACTTC
CDR3aa: CAIGGSASYF

d_gene: NA
abundance: NA
v_gene: TRBV7-2
j_gene: TRBJ1-1
CDR3nt: TGTGCCAGCAGCTCTCCGGGGGGCCCTAACACTGAAGCTTTCTTT
CDR3aa: CASSSPGGPNTEAFF

d_gene: TRBD1
abundance: NA
v_gene: TRBV10-1
j_gene: TRBJ2-7
CDR3nt: TGCGCCAGCAGTGACGGACAGGGCTACGAGCAGTACTTC
CDR3aa: CASSDGQGYEQYF

d_gene: NA
abundance: once
v_gene: TRBV9
j_gene: TRBJ2-3
CDR3nt: TGTGCCAGCAGCCTCCCCGGGACTCAAAGAGATACGCAGTATTTT
CDR3aa: CASSLPGTQRDTQYF

d_gene: TRBD1
abundance: NA
v_gene: TRBV5-4
j_gene: TRBJ1-3
CDR3nt: TGTGCCAGCAGCTTGGGAGGGCCGACGGGACAGATTCGAGGAAACACCATATATTTT
CDR3aa: CASSLGGPTGQIRGNTIYF

d_gene: TRBD1
abundance: few
v_gene: TRBV7-9
j_gene: TRBJ1-1
CDR3nt: TGTGCCAGCAGCTCTCCGGGACAGGGCATATTGAACACTGAAGCTTTCTTT
CDR3aa: CASSSPGQGILNTEAFF

d_gene: NA
abundance: NA
v_gene: TRBV7-9
j_gene: TRBJ2-2
CDR3nt: TGTGCCAGCAGCTTAGCCGGGTACACCGGGGAGCTGTTTTTT
CDR3aa: CASSLAGYTGELFF

d_gene: NA
abundance: NA
v_gene: TRBV25-1
j_gene: TRBJ2-6
CDR3nt: TGTGCCAGCAGTGAAGCGGTCTCTGGGGCCAACGTCCTGACTTTC
CDR3aa: CASSEAVSGANVLTF

d_gene: TRBD1
abundance: few
v_gene: TRBV18
j_gene: TRBJ1-1
CDR3nt: TGTGCCAGCTCACCACGGACAGGGAGGGATGAAGCTTTCTTT
CDR3aa: CASSPRTGRDEAFF

d_gene: TRBD1
abundance: NA
v_gene: TRBV5-4
j_gene: TRBJ1-3
CDR3nt: TGTGCCAGCAGCGTTGCCAGGGGGTATTCTGGAAACACCATATATTTT
CDR3aa: CASSVARGYSGNTIYF

d_gene: TRBD2
abundance: few
v_gene: TRBV4-3
j_gene: TRBJ2-3
CDR3nt: TGCGCCAGCAGCCAGGCTCAGACACGGGGGGGCCTGACAGATACGCAGTATTTT
CDR3aa: CASSQAQTRGGLTDTQYF

d_gene: NA
abundance: few
v_gene: TRBV7-8
j_gene: TRBJ2-5
CDR3nt: TGTGCCAGCAGCGGCCAGGGCCTCCAAGAGACCCAGTACTTC
CDR3aa: CASSGQGLQETQYF

d_gene: TRBD1
abundance: NA
v_gene: TRBV5-5
j_gene: TRBJ2-7
CDR3nt: TGTGCCAGCAGCTTATGGGACAGGGGATACGAGCAGTACTTC
CDR3aa: CASSLWDRGYEQYF

d_gene: TRBD2
abundance: NA
v_gene: TRBV4-1
j_gene: TRBJ2-1
CDR3nt: TGCGCCAGCAGCCTCCCGATGACTAGCGGGAGGGCTCGTGAGCAGTTCTTC
CDR3aa: CASSLPMTSGRAREQFF

d_gene: TRBD1
abundance: NA
v_gene: TRBV9
j_gene: TRBJ2-1
CDR3nt: TGTGCCAGCAGCCTCTTAGGCTCCGCCGGGACAGGTGACAATGAGCAGTTCTTC
CDR3aa: CASSLLGSAGTGDNEQFF

d_gene: TRBD1
abundance: NA
v_gene: TRBV7-8
j_gene: TRBJ2-7
CDR3nt: TGTGCCAGCAGCCTAAGGAGACAGGGGACTTACGAGCAGTACTTC
CDR3aa: CASSLRRQGTYEQYF

d_gene: NA
abundance: NA
v_gene: TRBV30
j_gene: TRBJ2-5
CDR3nt: TGTGCCGGGGGGGGCGGGTTAACGGAGACCCAGTACTTC
CDR3aa: CAGGGGLTETQYF

d_gene: TRBD2
abundance: once
v_gene: TRBV14
j_gene: TRBJ2-7
CDR3nt: TGTGCCAGCAGCCAAGTTTCGGGGGGGCAGTACTTC
CDR3aa: CASSQVSGGQYF

d_gene: NA
abundance: NA
v_gene: TRBV7-2
j_gene: TRBJ2-3
CDR3nt: TGTGCCAGCAGCTTAGGGGGCAACTCGCGGGATACGCAGTATTTT
CDR3aa: CASSLGGNSRDTQYF

d_gene: NA
abundance: NA
v_gene: TRBV5-1
j_gene: TRBJ1-4
CDR3nt: TGCGCCAGCAGCTTGGAAGGGGCTCGGGAAAAACTGTTTTTT
CDR3aa: CASSLEGAREKLFF

d_gene: NA
abundance: NA
v_gene: TRBV5-1
j_gene: TRBJ2-3
CDR3nt: TGCGCCAGCAGCTTGCAGGGTAGGAGCACAGATACGCAGTATTTT
CDR3aa: CASSLQGRSTDTQYF

d_gene: TRBD2
abundance: NA
v_gene: TRBV7-2
j_gene: TRBJ2-1
CDR3nt: TGTGCCAGCAGCCGACTAGCGGGGGGTTACAATGAGCAGTTCTTC
CDR3aa: CASSRLAGGYNEQFF

d_gene: TRBD2
abundance: few
v_gene: TRBV5-5
j_gene: TRBJ2-2
CDR3nt: TGTGCCAGCAGCTTCGGACTAGCGGGATTAACCGGGGAGCTGTTTTTT
CDR3aa: CASSFGLAGLTGELFF

d_gene: TRBD1
abundance: NA
v_gene: TRBV7-9
j_gene: TRBJ1-1
CDR3nt: TGTGCCAGCAGCTTGCTCCGGACAGGCGAAGCTTTCTTT
CDR3aa: CASSLLRTGEAFF

d_gene: NA
abundance: NA
v_gene: TRBV9
j_gene: TRBJ1-2
CDR3nt: TGTGCCAGCAGCGTTAATCCGGGACAAAGCTATGGCTACACCTTC
CDR3aa: CASSVNPGQSYGYTF

d_gene: NA
abundance: few
v_gene: TRBV14
j_gene: TRBJ2-6
CDR3nt: TGTGCCAGCAGCCAACCTACGTTCTCTGGGGCCAACGTCCTGACTTTC
CDR3aa: CASSQPTFSGANVLTF

d_gene: NA
abundance: NA
v_gene: TRBV6-5
j_gene: TRBJ1-2
CDR3nt: TGTGCCAGCAGTTACGGGCAGCCGCTTAACTATGGCTACACCTTC
CDR3aa: CASSYGQPLNYGYTF